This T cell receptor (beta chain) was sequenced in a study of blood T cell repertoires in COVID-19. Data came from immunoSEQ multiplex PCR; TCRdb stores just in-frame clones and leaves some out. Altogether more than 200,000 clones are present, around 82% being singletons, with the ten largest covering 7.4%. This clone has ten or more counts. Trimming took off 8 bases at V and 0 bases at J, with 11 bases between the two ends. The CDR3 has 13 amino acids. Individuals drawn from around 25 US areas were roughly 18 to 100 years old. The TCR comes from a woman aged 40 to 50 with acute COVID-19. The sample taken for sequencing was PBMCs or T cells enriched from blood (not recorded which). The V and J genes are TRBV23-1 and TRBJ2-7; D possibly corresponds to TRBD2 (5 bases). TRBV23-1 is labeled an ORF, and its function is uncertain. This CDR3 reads CASLPRGSYEQYF. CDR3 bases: TGCGCCAGCCTCCCTCGGGGCTCCTACGAGCAGTACTTC.